Below, one T cell receptor beta chain is given with its context. Its antigen is not known. The data derive from a study of identifying expanded T cells in peripheral blood. Study-level findings and limits: Clone count variance between roughly 2-week samples rose with total template count.

Method: immunoSEQ multiplex PCR; TCRdb's copy keeps in-frame clones and lacks some. The table shows around 80,000 clones, with under 90% occurring only once. This CDR3 region has 14 residues. V shed 6 bases, J shed 1 base, and the junction held 4 bases outside the gene matches. Germline V CDR1 and CDR2: SGHRS, YFSETQ. The rearrangement uses TRBV5-1 and TRBJ2-3; 8 bases agree with TRBD2. The source material was blood. The clonotype originates from a person aged 18 to 75 in good health. The CDR3 region is CASNPAGGTDTQYF. The CDR3 DNA is TGCGCCAGCAACCCAGCGGGAGGCACAGATACGCAGTATTTT.